This T cell receptor (beta chain) was obtained from a study of early T cells in non-severe SARS-CoV-2 infection. The CDR3 extends over 15 amino acids. CDR1 is MNHEY and CDR2 is SVGEGT in the germline V gene. J was trimmed by 3 bases and V by 7 bases; bases with no gene match: 12. Attachment of unique molecular identifiers to individual cDNA molecules was performed. TCRdb itself ran the 5' RACE reads through MiXCR, one entry per CDR3 protein. Of approximately 65,000 distinct CDR3 sequences in the sample, about 12% were seen once. The receptor was derived from an adult who was a healthcare worker with PCR-confirmed SARS-CoV-2 infection or an uninfected control (not recorded which). The sequencing input was whole blood. This chain connects TRBV6-2 or TRBV6-3 to TRBJ2-7; 7 nucleotides align to TRBD1. CDR3 nucleotide sequence: TGTGCCAGCACTCCAAGTGGGGGACAGAACTACGAGCAGTACTTC. Protein product: CASTPSGGQNYEQYF.